The subject of this entry is one T cell receptor beta chain. Its cognate antigen has yet to be identified. The sample holds no much larger clone one base away, and base qualities are not on file. CDR1 and CDR2 are drawn from the germline V gene: LGHNA, YNFKEQ. The CDR3 spans 17 residues, from the cysteine through the phenylalanine. The CDR3 DNA has 51 bases and is translated from base 1. Trimmed from V: 3 bases; trimmed from J: 6 bases; junction bases lacking a gene match: 13. No immune events, such as infections, were documented for the healthy donors during the collection period. To calibrate time-dependent variance in a beta-binomial model of T-cell clone differential abundance, blood repertoires from healthy donors were used as a training cohort. There were about ten healthy donors in the training cohort, of whom 3 were female and 7 were male. Donor ages ranged from 29 to 64 years, with an average of about 40 years. Whole blood, obtained from a commercial supplier, was collected from each healthy donor at three time points spaced roughly 2 weeks apart. For immunosequencing, genomic DNA was extracted from whole blood that had not been sorted.

The data belong to a study of identifying expanded T cells in peripheral blood (dated by TCRdb to between 2017 and 2020). Describing the broader study: Technical replicates were generated by sequencing separate aliquots of the same genomic DNA pool, with four replicates compared pairwise.

General findings and caveats noted by the study authors: Variance in clone template counts between approximately 2-week samples significantly increased with total template count across all healthy donors. The authors expected biological variance in healthy repertoires might increase further over much longer intervals such as months to years. Both the number of clones called differentially abundant and the false-positive rate were significantly reduced by the beta-binomial model across all healthy-donor time intervals. About 1.3 differentially abundant clones were flagged by the binomial model between technical replicates, whereas about 16 and 20 were flagged over approximately two weeks and four weeks, respectively.

TCRbeta CDR3 regions were profiled with the immunoSEQ Assay using bias-controlled multiplex PCR amplification of genomic DNA. In the original analysis: To quantify the absolute abundance of each unique TCRbeta CDR3 region, the sequences were collapsed and filtered. Differential abundance was assessed using a binomial (Fisher-equivalent) model and a beta-binomial model in which time-dependent variance fitted from healthy donors was added. Clones with fewer than 5 combined templates were removed, and a clone was called differentially abundant if the clone's Benjamini-Hochberg FDR was below 0.01. Using the form v = (b*log(k)+a)^2, the beta-binomial variance was modeled as a function of the total template count across the two samples. Imported from immuneACCESS, the table was reduced by TCRdb to in-frame sequences with V and J called. These copies leave out some clones; in studies compared against another copy, an unresolved V gene accounts for under half, and the cause of the remainder is not known. V, J and clone size reflect that table, while D and trimming were determined from the DNA. Recorded for this sample are tens of thousands of clones; more than 70% of them occurred a single time. Roughly 4% of the sample is taken by the ten largest.

The sequence derives from a person aged 18 to 75 in good health. The sequenced material came from blood. In this chain, TRBV4-2 is recombined with TRBJ2-3; 9 junctional bases match TRBD1. At the DNA level, the sequence is TGTGCCAGCAGCCAGGATCCCGGACAGGGGAGGAAGGATACGCAGTATTTT. It translates to CASSQDPGQGRKDTQYF.